These 15 T cell receptor beta chains share one sample of origin, sequenced in a study of T cells in Graves' hyperthyroidism and ophthalmopathy. What was amplified from RNA transcripts were TCR beta CDR3 regions. HTBI primers were the set used in a first-round RT-PCR of the TCR CDR3. One entry per CDR3 protein, called by TCRdb with MiXCR from the multiplex PCR reads. This sample has 200,000 to 300,000 distinct CDR3 sequences; approximately 25% occur once, and the top ten carry approximately 35%. Sequencing was performed on blood. These receptors were taken from a woman aged 40 to 50 with Graves' ophthalmopathy.

The rearrangement links TRBV19 to TRBJ1-2; D not resolved. Germline lookup yields CDR1 LNHDA and CDR2 SQIVND (reference sequence). CDR3 size: 15 residues. The V end lost 6 bases, the J end lost 0 bases, and 14 bases lay between the germline ends. CDR3 DNA sequence: TGTGCCAGTAGCTTAGTAGAATCGACTAACTATGGCTACACCTTC. Translated, it gives CASSLVESTNYGYTF. The variable domain in full, completed from reference TRBV19 and TRBJ1-2, reads DGGITQSPKYLFRKEGQNVTLSCEQNLNHDAMYWYRQDPGQGLRLIYYSQIVNDFQKGDIAEGYSVSREKKESFPLTVTSAQKNPTAFYLCASSLVESTNYGYTFGSGTRLTVV.

The J gene is TRBJ2-7, the V gene TRBV6-1; 12 positions match TRBD2. The CDR3 consists of 15 residues. Germline loops: CDR1 MNHNS, CDR2 SASEGT. The junction had 3 bases not matched to a gene; V was cut back by 5 bases and J by 1 base. The CDR3, as DNA: TGTGCCAGCAGTAAAACTAGCGGGGGGTCCTACGAGCAGTACTTC. This translates into CASSKTSGGSYEQYF.

This clonotype was picked up many times. This sequence joins TRBV7-9 and TRBJ1-1; weak D call: TRBD1 (5 bases). V lost 5 bases and J 3 bases, leaving 13 bases between the germline ends. The CDR3 length is 14 residues. In germline, CDR1 is SEHNR, CDR2 FQNEAQ (reference sequence). The CDR3 sequence is CASSHPGRDTEAFF. DNA of the CDR3: TGTGCCAGCAGCCACCCGGGACGTGACACTGAAGCTTTCTTT.

This clonotype was seen at least ten times. The chain uses TRBV28 and TRBJ2-7; either TRBD1 or TRBD2 may fit D (5 bases each). Trimming took 1 base from V and 4 from J, leaving 26 bases between them. The germline V gene has CDR1 MDHEN and CDR2 SYDVKM. The CDR3 extends over 19 amino acids. CDR3: CASSLSGGRGGTSRYEQYF. As DNA, the CDR3 is TGTGCCAGCAGTTTATCAGGTGGGCGTGGGGGAACCTCTCGGTACGAGCAGTACTTC.

This clonotype was detected a few times. The J gene is TRBJ2-7, the V gene TRBV27; TRBD2 matches at 14 bases. CDR3 length: 16 residues. From germline, CDR1 is MNHEY and CDR2 SMNVEV (reference sequence). The V segment lost 5 bases and the J segment 2 bases; nucleotides outside the gene matches: 5. CDR3 sequence: CASSHRLAGGTYEQYF. In DNA form, the CDR3 reads TGTGCCAGCAGTCACCGACTAGCGGGAGGGACCTACGAGCAGTACTTC.

There are many counts of this clonotype. CDR3 bases: TGTGCCAGCAGCCAAGATCCCGGGTTGGGCGAGACCCAGTACTTC. This translates into CASSQDPGLGETQYF. The chain uses TRBV3-1 and TRBJ2-5; D not certain. Germline V gives CDR1 LGHDT, CDR2 YNNKEL (reference sequence). V lost 0 bases and J lost 5, with 13 bases in between. This CDR3 comprises 15 residues.

There are many counts of this clonotype. This chain uses TRBV15 with TRBJ2-6; 7 nucleotides agree with TRBD1. Germline V gives CDR1 LNHNV, CDR2 YYDKDF (reference sequence). This CDR3 comprises 16 residues. V lost 4 bases and J lost 3; bases outside the gene matches: 6. In DNA form, the CDR3 reads TGTGCCACCAGCATCCTCAGGGGGATTGGGGCCAACGTCCTGACTTTC. Its translation is CATSILRGIGANVLTF.

In the case of this clonotype: A much larger clone lies a single base off, so this may be a read error. The chain combines TRBV5-1 with TRBJ2-7; 7 bases are shared with TRBD1. The CDR3 runs to 15 residues. Germline loops: CDR1 SGHRS, CDR2 YFSETQ. The CDR3 spells CVSSIPGTADKEQYF. CDR3 coding DNA: TGCGTCAGCAGCATACCCGGGACAGCCGACAAGGAGCAGTACTTC.

This clonotype was seen repeatedly, ten times or more. This chain uses TRBV20-1 with TRBJ1-1; D unclear. There are 13 residues in the CDR3. V lost 3 bases and J 5 bases, leaving 13 bases between the germline ends. Germline assignment: CDR1 DFQATT and CDR2 SNEGSKA (reference sequence). CDR3 in amino acids: CSASTPSKTEAFF. CDR3 nucleotide sequence: TGCAGTGCTAGTACCCCCTCGAAGACTGAAGCTTTCTTT.

The sample holds many counts of this clonotype. The chain uses TRBV28 and TRBJ1-1; weak D call: TRBD1 (5 bases). Per germline, CDR1 MDHEN and CDR2 SYDVKM. The CDR3 totals 16 residues. V lost 3 bases to trimming and J lost 0 bases, with 14 bases between them. The DNA for the CDR3 is TGTGCCAGCAGTTTCACAGGAAAGGTAATGAACACTGAAGCTTTCTTT. Translation: CASSFTGKVMNTEAFF. The entire variable domain, with the rest obtained from reference TRBV28 and TRBJ1-1, is as follows: DVKVTQSSRYLVKRTGEKVFLECVQDMDHENMFWYRQDPGLGLRLIYFSYDVKMKEKGDIPEGYSVSREKKERFSLILESASTNQTSMYLCASSFTGKVMNTEAFFGQGTRLTVV.

This clonotype was recorded many times. The rearrangement uses TRBV6-5 and TRBJ1-3; D gene unclear. The germline V gene has CDR1 MNHEY and CDR2 SVGAGI. CDR3 length: 15 amino acids. Trimming cost V 2 bases and J 2 bases, with 10 bases left between them. As DNA, the CDR3 is TGTGCCAGCAGTTACCCGGGGTCCACTGGAAACACCATATATTTT. Translation gives CASSYPGSTGNTIYF.

This clonotype was seen at least ten times. The J gene is TRBJ2-7, the V gene TRBV28, with D possibly matching TRBD2 (6 bases). This CDR3 contains 14 residues. Germline lookup yields CDR1 MDHEN and CDR2 SYDVKM. V lost 7 bases to trimming and J lost 3 bases, with 16 bases between them. CDR3 in DNA: TGTGCCAGCACCAGATCGAGGGGAGGCTACGAGCAGTACTTC. Amino acids: CASTRSRGGYEQYF. The entire variable domain, with the rest obtained from reference TRBV28 and TRBJ2-7, is as follows: DVKVTQSSRYLVKRTGEKVFLECVQDMDHENMFWYRQDPGLGLRLIYFSYDVKMKEKGDIPEGYSVSREKKERFSLILESASTNQTSMYLCASTRSRGGYEQYFGPGTRLTVT.

This clonotype was detected ten times or more. The chain recombines TRBV6-5 with TRBJ2-7; D may be TRBD2 (5 bases). This CDR3 is built from 12 residues. The V end was cut by 5 bases, the J end by 3 bases, with 8 bases between. CDR1 and CDR2 from the germline V gene are MNHEY and SVGAGI. The chain's CDR3 is CASSNGVYEQYF. As DNA, the CDR3 is TGTGCCAGCAGTAACGGGGTCTACGAGCAGTACTTC.

This clonotype was detected ten times or more. V and J are TRBV2 and TRBJ2-5; possible D gene TRBD1, 5 bases. V dropped 4 bases and J dropped 5 bases, with 11 bases sitting between them. The CDR3 consists of 13 residues. Germline CDR1 SNHLY, CDR2 FYNNEI. The CDR3 reads CASSVRAAETQYF. DNA for the CDR3: TGTGCCAGCAGTGTCAGGGCAGCGGAGACCCAGTACTTC.

This clonotype was recorded at least ten times. This chain joins TRBV14 and TRBJ2-7; 12 positions agree with TRBD2. Trimming cost V 3 bases and J 3 bases; bases outside gene matches: 6. There are 16 residues in the CDR3. CDR1 and CDR2 (germline): SGHDN, FVKESK. In nucleotides, the CDR3 is TGTGCCAGCAGCCAGCCTAGGGGACTAGCGGGCTACGAGCAGTACTTC. Its translation: CASSQPRGLAGYEQYF.